This is a list of T cell receptor beta chains from one sample in a study of T cells in Graves' hyperthyroidism and ophthalmopathy. TCRdb analysed the multiplex PCR reads with MiXCR anew, one entry per CDR3 protein. In the table there are nearly 250,000 distinct CDR3 sequences, about a sixth of which are singletons. Sequenced input: blood. These TCRs come from a woman between 18 and 30 years old with Graves' ophthalmopathy. Both conserved end residues are trimmed from each CDR3.

CDR3aa	v_gene	j_gene
ASREGTSGGRTDTQY	TRBV2	TRBJ2-3
ASSRFRDRGLSGANVLT	TRBV4-1	TRBJ2-6
SASHTSGDDSQF	TRBV20-1	TRBJ2-1
ASSLRGSGGTGNYEQY	TRBV6-2/TRBV6-3	TRBJ2-7
SASSGVAKNIQY	TRBV20-1	TRBJ2-4
ASSSQAPSGSTDTQY	TRBV13	TRBJ2-3
SARDQGHYGYT	TRBV20-1	TRBJ1-2
ASTPKTSRPGELF	TRBV2	TRBJ2-2
ASSLPQPVAVFRTDTQY	TRBV7-2	TRBJ2-3
ASSVRATNTGELF	TRBV9	TRBJ2-2
ASSPGQVSSYEQY	TRBV5-1	TRBJ2-7
ASRTTGEGDTQY	TRBV28	TRBJ2-3
ASSVLTGGTEAF	TRBV5-1	TRBJ1-1
ASSPLLAGGIYEQY	TRBV27	TRBJ2-7
ASSIEGQGTNEKLF	TRBV19	TRBJ1-4
ASSTQGQPQH	TRBV7-8	TRBJ1-5
ASTYRGGLNTGELF	TRBV6-2/TRBV6-3	TRBJ2-2
ASSLGRGGDTYGYT	TRBV28	TRBJ1-2
ASSQEREIAKNIQY	TRBV4-1	TRBJ2-4
ASSEGQNNEQF	TRBV5-1	TRBJ2-1
ASSYSSTEAF	TRBV6-2/TRBV6-3	TRBJ1-1
SALDSQETQY	TRBV20-1	TRBJ2-5
ASRFRGRGTGGGEQY	TRBV5-1	TRBJ2-7
ASSQALAGAEGYT	TRBV14	TRBJ1-2
ASNTLGGAGYGYT	TRBV6-1	TRBJ1-2
SARANTEAF	TRBV20-1	TRBJ1-1
ASSEHYQNEQF	TRBV6-4	TRBJ2-1
SARGGRAAYTGELF	TRBV20-1	TRBJ2-2
ASSLGGLADYNEQF	TRBV11-2	TRBJ2-1
ASSGMQHINYGYT	TRBV9	TRBJ1-2
AIREPIGGMNTEAF	TRBV10-3	TRBJ1-1
ASRIPGTGGSRQPQH	TRBV27	TRBJ1-5
ATRTGNNSPLH	TRBV6-2/TRBV6-3	TRBJ1-6
ASSSFRGDFRRF	TRBV6-2/TRBV6-3	TRBJ1-1
ASSLGGQETQY	TRBV7-9	TRBJ2-5
SARDISYNEQF	TRBV20-1	TRBJ2-1
ASNPTVRTSGSWEQY	TRBV28	TRBJ2-7
ASSLVANTEAF	TRBV6-1	TRBJ1-1
ASSSNPGFSIGPPSPLH	TRBV27	TRBJ1-6
ASSFSSGSNTGELF	TRBV7-6	TRBJ2-2
SARDGQLSTDTQY	TRBV20-1	TRBJ2-3
SVQRPSSYEQY	TRBV29-1	TRBJ2-7
AISDEGMATEAF	TRBV10-3	TRBJ1-1
ASSFGGPSSYEQY	TRBV5-1	TRBJ2-7
ASSYYLHPEPDTQY	TRBV6-2/TRBV6-3	TRBJ2-3
ASSRSSPSSGTPYEQY	TRBV18	TRBJ2-7
ASSLAGGASNQPQH	TRBV7-8	TRBJ1-5